The following is a T cell receptor beta chain sequence with its context. Its antigen remains unidentified. This entry is derived from a study of cytomegalovirus exposure and HLA in healthy donors. Regarding the study as a whole: In vitro experiments confirmed that three CMV-associated chains were specific for CMV antigens.

Amplification used 60 Vbeta primers and 13 Jbeta primers. Measured with immunoSEQ multiplex PCR; TCRdb has only the in-frame clones, and not every one. The sample lists about 210,000 clones, about 80% occurring once. This CDR3 spans 14 amino acids. Losses at the gene ends were 6 bases for V and 3 bases for J; bases not matched to a gene: 6. Germline-derived CDR1 and CDR2 are SNHLY and FYNNEI. The sequenced sample was PBMCs. This receptor was obtained from a man aged 35-49 years in good health and CMV-seropositive. This chain joins TRBV2 and TRBJ1-1, with 8 bases that match TRBD1. The CDR3 loop is CASRGDRLDTEAFF. In nucleotides, the CDR3 is TGTGCCAGCAGAGGGGACAGGCTGGACACTGAAGCTTTCTTT. Complete variable domain (other parts from reference TRBV2 and TRBJ1-1): EPEVTQTPSHQVTQMGQEVILRCVPISNHLYFYWYRQILGQKVEFLVSFYNNEISEKSEIFDDQFSVERPDGSNFTLKIRSTKLEDSAMYFCASRGDRLDTEAFFGQGTRLTVV.